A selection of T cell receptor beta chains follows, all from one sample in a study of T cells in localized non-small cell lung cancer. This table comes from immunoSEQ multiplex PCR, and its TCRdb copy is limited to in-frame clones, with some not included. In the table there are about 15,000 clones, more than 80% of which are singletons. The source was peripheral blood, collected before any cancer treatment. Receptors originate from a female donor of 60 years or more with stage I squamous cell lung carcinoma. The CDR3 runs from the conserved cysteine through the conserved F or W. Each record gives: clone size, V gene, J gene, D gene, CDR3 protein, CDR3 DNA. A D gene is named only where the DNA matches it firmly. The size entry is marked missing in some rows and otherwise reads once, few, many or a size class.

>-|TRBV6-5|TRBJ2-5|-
CASSYGETQYF
TGTGCCAGCAGTTACGGGGAGACCCAGTACTTC
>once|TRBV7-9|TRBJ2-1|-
CASSLDLVSAYNEQFF
TGTGCCAGCAGCTTGGACCTAGTCTCCGCCTACAATGAGCAGTTCTTC
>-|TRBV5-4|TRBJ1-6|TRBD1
CASSFRTGGTAGSPLHF
TGTGCCAGCAGCTTCAGAACAGGGGGCACTGCGGGCTCACCCCTCCACTTT
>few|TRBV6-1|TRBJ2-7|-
CASSELGVADYEQYF
TGTGCCAGCAGTGAATTGGGGGTAGCGGACTACGAGCAGTACTTC
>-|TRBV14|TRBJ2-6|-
CASSQGLHSGANVLTF
TGTGCCAGCAGCCAAGGACTGCACTCTGGGGCCAACGTCCTGACTTTC
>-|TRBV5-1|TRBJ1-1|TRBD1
CASSIDRGLEAFF
TGCGCCAGCAGCATCGACAGGGGCCTTGAAGCTTTCTTT
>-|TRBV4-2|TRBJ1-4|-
CASSQDRENEKLFF
TGTGCCAGCAGCCAAGACAGGGAGAATGAAAAACTGTTTTTT
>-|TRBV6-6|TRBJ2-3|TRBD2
CASSGLAGGLDTQYF
TGTGCCAGCAGTGGACTAGCGGGAGGGCTAGATACGCAGTATTTT
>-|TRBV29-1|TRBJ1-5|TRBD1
CSAATGSSNQPQHF
TGCAGCGCCGCGACAGGGAGTAGCAATCAGCCCCAGCATTTT
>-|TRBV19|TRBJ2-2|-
CASSIPAHLTGELFF
TGTGCCAGTAGTATACCGGCACACCTCACCGGGGAGCTGTTTTTT
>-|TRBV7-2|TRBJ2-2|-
CASSFKGRETGELFF
TGTGCCAGCAGCTTCAAAGGCAGGGAAACCGGGGAGCTGTTTTTT
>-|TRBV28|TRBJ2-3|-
CASRRGLNTDTQYF
TGTGCCAGCAGACGAGGTCTTAACACAGATACGCAGTATTTT
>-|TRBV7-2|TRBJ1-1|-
CASSLYGDTEAFF
TGTGCCAGCAGCTTATATGGGGACACTGAAGCTTTCTTT
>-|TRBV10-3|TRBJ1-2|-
CAISVDRRGGYTF
TGTGCCATCAGTGTGGACAGACGGGGTGGCTACACCTTC
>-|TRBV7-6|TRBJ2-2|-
CASSSRNTGELFF
TGTGCCAGCAGCTCCAGGAACACCGGGGAGCTGTTTTTT
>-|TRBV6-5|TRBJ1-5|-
CASSTRSLNNQPQHF
TGTGCCAGCAGTACCAGGAGTCTTAACAATCAGCCCCAGCATTTT
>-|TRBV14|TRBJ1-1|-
CASKAFLMNTEAFF
TGTGCCAGCAAGGCTTTTCTCATGAACACTGAAGCTTTCTTT
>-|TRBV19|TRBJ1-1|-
CATKESLLNTEAFF
TGTGCCACGAAAGAATCCCTACTTAACACTGAAGCTTTCTTT
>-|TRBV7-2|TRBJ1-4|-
CASSLAPGEREKLFF
TGTGCCAGCAGCTTAGCCCCAGGGGAACGAGAAAAACTGTTTTTT
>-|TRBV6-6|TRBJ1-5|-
CASSLYNSNQPQHF
TGTGCCAGCAGCCTTTACAATAGCAATCAGCCCCAGCATTTT
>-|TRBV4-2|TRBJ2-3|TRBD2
CASSPTSGFADTQYF
TGTGCCAGCAGTCCGACTAGCGGGTTTGCAGATACGCAGTATTTT
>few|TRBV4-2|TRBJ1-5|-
CASSQQVGPDSNQPQHF
TGTGCCAGCAGCCAACAAGTAGGACCCGATAGCAATCAGCCCCAGCATTTT
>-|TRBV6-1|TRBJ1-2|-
CASSDPGADGYTF
TGTGCCAGCAGTGATCCGGGGGCGGATGGCTACACCTTC
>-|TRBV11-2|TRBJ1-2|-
CASSFAPDSHYGYTF
TGTGCCAGCAGCTTCGCACCCGACAGCCACTATGGCTACACCTTC
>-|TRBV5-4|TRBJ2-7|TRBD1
CASSTRQGKRGLHPYEQYF
TGTGCCAGCAGCACCCGACAGGGGAAGAGGGGGCTGCATCCATACGAGCAGTACTTC
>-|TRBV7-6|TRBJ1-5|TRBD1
CASSLGDRVNQPQHF
TGTGCCAGCAGCTTAGGGGACAGGGTCAATCAGCCCCAGCATTTT
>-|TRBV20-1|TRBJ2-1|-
CSAKKRNEQFF
TGCAGTGCTAAAAAGCGCAATGAGCAGTTCTTC
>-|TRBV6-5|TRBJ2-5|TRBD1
CASSPRDRQETQYF
TGTGCCAGCAGTCCCCGGGACAGACAAGAGACCCAGTACTTC
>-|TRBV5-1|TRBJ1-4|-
CASSPSGTSNEKLFF
TGCGCCAGCAGTCCAAGCGGGACCAGTAATGAAAAACTGTTTTTT
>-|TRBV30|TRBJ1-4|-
CAWNSRTNEKLFF
TGTGCCTGGAATAGCAGAACTAATGAAAAACTGTTTTTT
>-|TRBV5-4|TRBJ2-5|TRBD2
CASSFGASGGFGETQYF
TGTGCCAGCAGCTTCGGGGCTAGCGGGGGTTTTGGAGAGACCCAGTACTTC
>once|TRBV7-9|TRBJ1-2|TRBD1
CASSLVSGTGYIYGYTF
TGTGCCAGCAGCTTAGTGTCAGGGACAGGGTATATCTATGGCTACACCTTC
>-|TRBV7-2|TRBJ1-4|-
CASSFNTGNEKLFF
TGTGCCAGCAGCTTTAACACAGGGAATGAAAAACTGTTTTTT
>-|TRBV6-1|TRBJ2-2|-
CASSDGGNTGELFF
TGTGCCAGCAGTGACGGCGGTAACACCGGGGAGCTGTTTTTT
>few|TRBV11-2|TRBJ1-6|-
CASSLVPIQNSPLHF
TGTGCCAGCAGCTTAGTGCCCATACAAAATTCACCCCTCCACTTT
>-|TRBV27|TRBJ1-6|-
CASRTISTHNSPLHF
TGTGCCAGCAGAACAATCTCTACCCATAATTCACCCCTCCACTTT
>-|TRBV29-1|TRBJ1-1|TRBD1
CSVEDLGRGRGTEAFF
TGCAGCGTTGAAGATCTGGGCAGGGGGCGCGGCACTGAAGCTTTCTTT
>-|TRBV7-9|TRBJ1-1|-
CASSFGGNEAFF
TGTGCCAGCAGCTTCGGCGGGAATGAAGCTTTCTTT
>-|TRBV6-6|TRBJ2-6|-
CASSYELSGANVLTF
TGTGCCAGCAGTTACGAGCTCTCTGGGGCCAACGTCCTGACTTTC